Here is one T cell receptor beta chain with its context. The data originate from a study of technical replicates of blood from several donors. The ends were cut back, 5 bases at V and 6 bases at J, with 14 bases in the middle. Germline CDR1 KGHSH, CDR2 LQKENI. This CDR3 contains 13 residues. Only in-frame clones appear in the TCRdb table, and some are missing; sequencing was by immunoSEQ multiplex PCR. The table records roughly 85,000 clones, over 85% of them present only once. The chain couples TRBV18 to TRBJ2-7, with D perhaps matching TRBD2 (5 bases). The receptor was derived from a human donor in good health. The sequencing sample was made of T cells isolated from PBMCs. The chain's CDR3 is CASSEGEWGEQYF. CDR3 bases: TGTGCCAGCTCAGAGGGTGAGTGGGGCGAGCAGTACTTC.